This is a list of T cell receptor beta chains from one sample in a study of cytomegalovirus exposure and HLA in healthy donors. Here immunoSEQ multiplex PCR was the method, and the copy in TCRdb shows in-frame clones only, minus some. The profile covers some 140,000 clones, with about 88% appearing a single time and about 10% taken by the ten largest. Sample: PBMCs. The receptors were gathered from a woman between 18 and 30 years old in good health and CMV-seropositive. CDR3s include the opening cysteine and the closing phenylalanine or tryptophan. D genes are given only for firm matches. Rows may omit the clone size; those that give it use once, few, many or a size class.

v_call	clone_size	cdr3_length	j_call	d_call	cdr3_nt	cdr3_aa
TRBV5-4	-	15	TRBJ1-6	TRBD1	TGTGCCAGCAGCCTGATGACAGGGGGTAATTCACCCCTCCACTTT	CASSLMTGGNSPLHF
TRBV5-1	once	16	TRBJ2-5	TRBD1	TGCGCCAGCAGCTTTACAGGGGGTCCCGCTCAAGAGACCCAGTACTTC	CASSFTGGPAQETQYF
TRBV30	-	12	TRBJ1-2	-	TGTGCCTGGCCCGACAGTCCTTATGGCTACACCTTC	CAWPDSPYGYTF
TRBV29-1	once	15	TRBJ1-1	TRBD1	TGCAGCTCATCTGGGGCCGCGGGACAGCACACTGAAGCTTTCTTT	CSSSGAAGQHTEAFF
TRBV6-5	-	16	TRBJ2-3	TRBD2	TGTGCCAGCAGTTTATCACTAGCGGGGGGCACAGATACGCAGTATTTT	CASSLSLAGGTDTQYF
TRBV5-1	-	15	TRBJ1-2	TRBD1	TGCGCCAGCAGCTCCGGACAGGGCCTTAACTATGGCTACACCTTC	CASSSGQGLNYGYTF
TRBV14	-	13	TRBJ2-5	-	TGTGCCAGCAGCCCAAATGGCTGGGAGACCCAGTACTTC	CASSPNGWETQYF
TRBV4-2	-	15	TRBJ2-2	TRBD1	TGTGCCAGCAGCATAAGGACAGGGAACACCGGGGAGCTGTTTTTT	CASSIRTGNTGELFF
TRBV5-6	-	13	TRBJ2-7	-	TGTGCCAGCAGCCACACGCGGTTTTACGAGCAGTACTTC	CASSHTRFYEQYF
TRBV9	-	13	TRBJ2-1	-	TGTGCCAGCAGCGCAGTCTCCTACAATGAGCAGTTCTTC	CASSAVSYNEQFF
TRBV9	-	15	TRBJ2-1	TRBD2	TGTGCCAGCAGCGGAGGGACTAGCGGGGGACATGAGCAGTTCTTC	CASSGGTSGGHEQFF
TRBV5-4	-	14	TRBJ2-7	-	TGTGCCAGCAGCCTAGACAGGTTTTCCTACGAGCAGTACTTC	CASSLDRFSYEQYF
TRBV6-8	-	17	TRBJ1-5	TRBD1	TGTGCCAGCAGCCCAATTATGGGACAGCATAGCAATCAGCCCCAGCATTTT	CASSPIMGQHSNQPQHF
TRBV2	-	17	TRBJ1-5	-	TGTGCCAGCAGTCCTCGGAGGGGAAGGGTAGGCAATCAGCCCCAGCATTTT	CASSPRRGRVGNQPQHF
TRBV2	-	15	TRBJ2-1	TRBD2	TGTGCCAGCAGTCAAAGCGGGAGCTCCTACAATGAGCAGTTCTTC	CASSQSGSSYNEQFF
TRBV2	-	16	TRBJ2-2	-	TGTGCCAGCAGGGGGGGCAGCGGGGTGAACACCGGGGAGCTGTTTTTT	CASRGGSGVNTGELFF
TRBV27	-	16	TRBJ2-3	TRBD1	TGTGCCAGCAGTTCCCCGGCAGGGGGTAGCACAGATACGCAGTATTTT	CASSSPAGGSTDTQYF
TRBV7-2	-	13	TRBJ1-2	TRBD1	TGTGCCAGCAGCCCGGGGACAGACTATGGCTACACCTTC	CASSPGTDYGYTF
TRBV11-2	-	15	TRBJ1-4	-	TGTGCCAGCAGCCCACGGGGCAGGGAGGGAGAAAAACTGTTTTTT	CASSPRGREGEKLFF
TRBV11-2	-	15	TRBJ2-7	TRBD1	TGTGCCAGCAGGCCTATACGGGACAGGGCAAACGAGCAGTACTTC	CASRPIRDRANEQYF
TRBV18	-	17	TRBJ2-6	-	TGTGCCAGCTCCACCGGGGCAGGGGAGTTTGGGGCCAACGTCCTGACTTTC	CASSTGAGEFGANVLTF
TRBV6-1	-	14	TRBJ2-5	-	TGTGCCAGCAGTGAAGTGCGGGACGCAGGGACCCAGTACTTC	CASSEVRDAGTQYF
TRBV28	-	11	TRBJ2-1	-	TGTGCCAGCAGTTATAGTAATGAGCAGTTCTTC	CASSYSNEQFF
TRBV14	-	14	TRBJ2-1	TRBD2	TGTGCCAGCACCCCGGGGGGGGCAAGCAATGAGCAGTTCTTC	CASTPGGASNEQFF
TRBV6-6	-	11	TRBJ1-6	-	TGTGCCAGCTCCCCGAGTTCACCCCTCCACTTT	CASSPSSPLHF
TRBV27	-	15	TRBJ1-2	-	TGTGCCAGCAGTTTAGACCCCGACAGGCCGGTGGGCTACACCTTC	CASSLDPDRPVGYTF
TRBV6-5	-	14	TRBJ1-1	-	TGTGCCAGCAGACCCCGGGGGGCCCCTAATGAAGCTTTCTTT	CASRPRGAPNEAFF
TRBV7-9	-	16	TRBJ1-1	TRBD1	TGTGCCAGCAGCCTCCAGTCCAAACAGGGGGGGACTGAAGCTTTCTTT	CASSLQSKQGGTEAFF
TRBV7-6	-	17	TRBJ1-6	-	TGTGCCAGCAGCTTGGGCGGTTGGGGCGCTTATAATTCACCCCTCCACTTT	CASSLGGWGAYNSPLHF
TRBV9	-	17	TRBJ2-3	-	TGTGCCAGCAGCGTAGGGATTCTATCAGGGGGGTTTGATACGCAGTATTTT	CASSVGILSGGFDTQYF
TRBV28	-	13	TRBJ1-2	-	TGTGCCAGCAGAGCGACAGAGAACTATGGCTACACCTTC	CASRATENYGYTF
TRBV4-3	-	14	TRBJ1-1	-	TGCGCCAGCAGCCAAGTTGGAGGGAACACTGAAGCTTTCTTT	CASSQVGGNTEAFF
TRBV5-8	-	14	TRBJ1-2	-	TGTGCCAGCAGATCGAAACAGGGACGCTATGGCTACACCTTC	CASRSKQGRYGYTF
TRBV11-2	-	16	TRBJ2-3	TRBD2	TGTGCCAGCAGTCAAAGTGTAGGACTAGCCCCAGATACGCAGTATTTT	CASSQSVGLAPDTQYF
TRBV19	-	14	TRBJ2-7	-	TGTGCCAGTAGCGCCGTGCGGGGCGGCTACGAGCAGTACTTC	CASSAVRGGYEQYF
TRBV4-1	-	15	TRBJ2-5	-	TGCGCCAGCAGCCAATCATCTCCGGTTCAAGAGACCCAGTACTTC	CASSQSSPVQETQYF
TRBV19	-	12	TRBJ2-5	TRBD1	TGTGCCAGCCGTACAGGGGAAGAGACCCAGTACTTC	CASRTGEETQYF
TRBV29-1	few	11	TRBJ1-2	-	TGCAGCGTTGCCGTTAACTATGGCTACACCTTC	CSVAVNYGYTF
TRBV28	-	14	TRBJ1-6	-	TGTGCCAGCAGTTTATCAGGGTATAATTCACCCCTCCACTTT	CASSLSGYNSPLHF
TRBV2	-	14	TRBJ2-7	-	TGTGCCAGCAATCCGGGACCAGGGGCCCACGAGCAGTACTTC	CASNPGPGAHEQYF
TRBV7-6	-	17	TRBJ1-5	-	TGTGCCAGCAGCTTAATGTCGACAGAAATTAGCAATCAGCCCCAGCATTTT	CASSLMSTEISNQPQHF
TRBV6-5	-	16	TRBJ2-7	TRBD2	TGTGCCAGCAGTTCCCCCGGGACTAGCGGGGTCTACGAGCAGTACTTC	CASSSPGTSGVYEQYF
TRBV2	-	15	TRBJ2-7	TRBD1	TGTGCCAGCAGTGGGCCGGGACAGGGGTCCTACGAGCAGTACTTC	CASSGPGQGSYEQYF
TRBV11-3	-	17	TRBJ2-7	TRBD2	TGTGCCAGCAGCTTGGCAAGAACTAGCGGGGCAACCTACGAGCAGTACTTC	CASSLARTSGATYEQYF
TRBV6-1	-	15	TRBJ2-7	TRBD2	TGTGCCAGCAGTGAAATAGCGGGGGCGGGCTACGAGCAGTACTTC	CASSEIAGAGYEQYF
TRBV4-2	-	16	TRBJ1-4	-	TGTGCCAGCAGCCAAGGGATGGGACTCCGCGGTGAAAAACTGTTTTTT	CASSQGMGLRGEKLFF
TRBV7-6	-	18	TRBJ2-7	-	TGTGCCAGCAGCTCCCTGGCTCGAGGCAGGGTGCTCTCCTACGAGCAGTACTTC	CASSSLARGRVLSYEQYF